This T cell receptor beta chain was retrieved from a study of blood T cell repertoires in COVID-19. Study context: The United States, Italy and Spain were the sources of the acute and convalescent COVID-19 samples. From T cells, B-cell-depleted T cells, or PBMCs came the material, which was cDNA or gDNA.

The length of the CDR3 is 16 residues. Germline CDR1 reads SGHVS; CDR2 reads FNYEAQ. Trimming shortened V by 6 bases and J by 6 bases, and 20 bases separated the two germline ends. Original methodology: Amplification with reference gene primers provided the estimates of nucleated cell counts. The repertoire was sequenced with immunoSEQ multiplex PCR; TCRdb's copy has only in-frame clones and lacks some. The DNA was the basis for D and trimming; V, J and clone size are from that table. The sample has 70,000 or so clones, 80% to 90% seen once. This chain uses TRBV7-6 with TRBJ2-2; D perhaps matches TRBD2 (6 bases). The receptor was isolated from a woman at least 80 years old with active or convalescent COVID-19. The sequenced sample consisted of peripheral blood. CDR3: CASSYLPRGKAGELFF. DNA of the CDR3: TGTGCCAGCAGTTACCTCCCCCGGGGGAAAGCCGGGGAGCTGTTTTTT. Together with reference TRBV7-6 and TRBJ2-2, the CDR3 gives the full variable domain: GAGVSQSPRYKVTKRGQDVALRCDPISGHVSLYWYRQALGQGPEFLTYFNYEAQQDKSGLPNDRFSAERPEGSISTLTIQRTEQRDSAMYRCASSYLPRGKAGELFFGEGSRLTVL.